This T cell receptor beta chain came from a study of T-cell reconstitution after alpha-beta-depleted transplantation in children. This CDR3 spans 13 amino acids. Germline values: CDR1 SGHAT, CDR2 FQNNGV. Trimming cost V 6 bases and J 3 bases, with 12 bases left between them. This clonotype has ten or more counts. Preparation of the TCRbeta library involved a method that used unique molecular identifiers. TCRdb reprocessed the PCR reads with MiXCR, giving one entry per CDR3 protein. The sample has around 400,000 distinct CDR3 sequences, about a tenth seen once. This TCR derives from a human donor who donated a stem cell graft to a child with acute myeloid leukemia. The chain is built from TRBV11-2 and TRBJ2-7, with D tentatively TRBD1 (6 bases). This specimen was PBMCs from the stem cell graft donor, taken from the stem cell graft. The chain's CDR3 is CASSPRGGYEQYV. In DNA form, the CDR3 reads TGTGCCAGCAGTCCCAGGGGCGGCTACGAGCAGTACGTC.